Following are 21 T cell receptor beta chains from one sample sequenced in a study of T cell responses to AZD1222 COVID-19 vaccine. Sequencing was performed with immunoSEQ multiplex PCR; in TCRdb, only in-frame clones are kept and a portion is missing. Among around 130,000 clones, approximately 85% were seen once, and the ten largest hold under 20%. Here the sequenced sample was peripheral blood, taken on day 0 of MenACWY control vaccination. These receptors originate from an adult in good health.

The J gene is TRBJ2-5, the V gene TRBV20-1; D not resolved. The V end was cut by 2 bases, the J end by 5 bases, with 3 bases between. Germline loops: CDR1 DFQATT, CDR2 SNEGSKA (reference sequence). The length of the CDR3 is 10 residues. CDR3 bases: TGCAGTGCTAGACGGGAGACCCAGTACTTC. This codes for CSARRETQYF.

The chain couples TRBV24-1 to TRBJ1-5; D is unresolved. The length of the CDR3 is 14 residues. Germline V gene lookup returns CDR1 KGHDR and CDR2 SFDVKD. V was trimmed by 7 bases and J by 2 bases, leaving 11 bases between them. The CDR3 coding sequence is TGTGCCACCAGCACGGGCATGGGCAATCAGCCCCAGCATTTT. This codes for CATSTGMGNQPQHF.

The chain links TRBV9 to TRBJ1-5; possible D gene TRBD1, 6 bases. The CDR3 contains 15 residues. Germline V gene sequence: CDR1 SGDLS, CDR2 YYNGEE. V gave up 4 bases and J gave up 6 bases, with 17 bases separating them. The CDR3 protein is CASSTTGSGSQPQHF. In DNA form, the CDR3 reads TGTGCCAGCAGCACCACAGGGTCCGGGAGTCAGCCCCAGCATTTT.

The V gene is TRBV28, the J gene TRBJ2-1; D is unclear. This CDR3 contains 12 residues. V was clipped by 6 bases and J by 3 bases, with 6 bases between them. The V gene's germline CDR1 is MDHEN and CDR2 SYDVKM. DNA of the CDR3: TGTGCCAGCAGAATGCACTACAATGAGCAGTTCTTC. Translating gives CASRMHYNEQFF.

The chain recombines TRBV15 with TRBJ1-6; D is uncertain. Deletions cut 1 base from V and 10 bases from J, with 5 bases between. The germline V gene encodes CDR1 LNHNV and CDR2 YYDKDF (reference sequence). The CDR3 consists of 12 residues. Here the CDR3 reads CATSRAESPLHF. In DNA, the CDR3 is TGTGCCACCAGCAGAGCTGAGTCACCCCTCCACTTT.

The chain recombines TRBV9 with TRBJ2-5, with 7 bases aligning to TRBD2. The CDR3 is 14 amino acids. The germline gives CDR1 SGDLS, CDR2 YYNGEE. J lost 5 bases, V lost 6 bases, and 10 bases had no gene match. The CDR3 sequence: CASTTLGGSETQYF. CDR3 bases: TGTGCCAGCACCACCCTGGGCGGGAGTGAGACCCAGTACTTC.

The count of this clone is one. The J gene is TRBJ1-4, the V gene TRBV5-1; 7 bases are shared with TRBD1. V lost 7 bases, J lost 3 bases, and 6 bases stayed unmatched. Germline-derived CDR1 and CDR2 are SGHRS and YFSETQ. The CDR3 is 14 amino acids. The CDR3 sequence is CASGPGTANEKLFF. The CDR3 bases are TGCGCCAGCGGTCCCGGGACAGCTAATGAAAAACTGTTTTTT.

The CDR3 DNA reads as TGTGCCAGCAGCCCCGGACTAGGGAGCTCCTACGAGCAGTACTTC. Its protein product is CASSPGLGSSYEQYF. This sequence joins TRBV7-3 and TRBJ2-7; TRBD2 matches at 7 bases. Germline V lookup: CDR1 SGHTA, CDR2 FQGTGA. J gave up 0 bases and V 5 bases, and 7 bases lay outside the gene matches. CDR3 length: 15 residues.

The chain recombines TRBV5-4 with TRBJ2-5, with D tentatively TRBD1 or TRBD2 (5 bases each). V was clipped by 4 bases and J by 5 bases, with 15 bases between them. The CDR3 spans 14 residues. The germline V gene has CDR1 SGHNT and CDR2 YYREEE (reference sequence). The CDR3 DNA is TGTGCCAGCAGCCCTGTTGAGGGGCTGGAGACCCAGTACTTC. It is translated as CASSPVEGLETQYF.

The rearrangement joins TRBV3-1 (or the pseudogene TRBV3-2) to TRBJ1-2; no definite D call. The CDR3 sequence is 12 residues long. Germline V gene sequence: CDR1 LGHDT, CDR2 YNNKEL (reference sequence). Trimming removed 5 bases at V and 7 bases at J, with 11 bases between. CDR3 loop: CASSLEFFGYTF. The CDR3 DNA is TGTGCCAGCAGCTTAGAGTTCTTTGGCTACACCTTC.

V gene TRBV5-1 combines with J gene TRBJ1-4; TRBD1 is a possible D gene (6 bases). Germline loops: CDR1 SGHRS, CDR2 YFSETQ. The CDR3 consists of 16 residues. V dropped 0 bases and J dropped 3 bases, with 12 bases sitting between them. The CDR3 spells CASSLVGGMANEKLFF. The CDR3 DNA is TGCGCCAGCAGCTTGGTCGGGGGCATGGCTAATGAAAAACTGTTTTTT.

V and J are TRBV19 and TRBJ2-2, with 8 bases lining up with TRBD2. The germline gives CDR1 LNHDA, CDR2 SQIVND (reference sequence). Losses at the gene ends were 4 bases for V and 3 bases for J; bases not matched to a gene: 7. The CDR3 covers 16 residues. DNA for the CDR3: TGTGCCAGTAGTAACAGACTAGCGCGACACACCGGGGAGCTGTTTTTT. It translates to CASSNRLARHTGELFF.

Here the CDR3 reads CASSLFDPYGYTF. Written as DNA, the CDR3 is TGTGCCAGCAGTTTATTTGATCCCTATGGCTACACCTTC. The chain uses TRBV28 and TRBJ1-2; unclear D gene. V was trimmed by 1 base and J by 4 bases, leaving 7 bases between them. The CDR3 is 13 amino acids. The germline gives CDR1 MDHEN, CDR2 SYDVKM.

V gene TRBV4-2 combines with J gene TRBJ2-1; D is ambiguous. The germline V and J ends were trimmed by 4 bases and 0 bases, with 19 bases remaining between them. Looked up from germline, CDR1 is LGHNA and CDR2 is YNFKEQ. The CDR3 is 18 amino acids. This CDR3 reads CASSPPSLVDGSYNEQFF. In DNA, the CDR3 is TGTGCCAGCAGCCCCCCCTCTTTAGTCGACGGCTCCTACAATGAGCAGTTCTTC.

The chain has TRBV19 and TRBJ1-3; 7 positions agree with TRBD1. This CDR3 is built from 17 residues. V lost 6 bases, J lost 2 bases, and 13 bases stayed unmatched. From germline, CDR1 is LNHDA and CDR2 SQIVND (reference sequence). The CDR3 here is CASRPRQGRETGNTIYF. In DNA form, the CDR3 reads TGTGCCAGTAGACCCAGACAGGGAAGGGAGACTGGAAACACCATATATTTT.

The chain recombines TRBV5-1 with TRBJ2-3; the match to TRBD2 covers 8 bases. This CDR3 has 15 residues. V lost 4 bases, J lost 0 bases, and 4 bases stayed unmatched. Germline CDR1 and CDR2: SGHRS and YFSETQ. The DNA for the CDR3 is TGCGCCAGCAGCCCGTCTAGCGGGAGCACAGATACGCAGTATTTT. Its translation is CASSPSSGSTDTQYF.

The chain links TRBV24-1 to TRBJ2-2, with D possibly matching TRBD2 (6 bases). CDR3 length equals 13 residues. V gave up 9 bases and J gave up 2 bases, with 9 bases separating them. Germline V gene sequence: CDR1 KGHDR, CDR2 SFDVKD. The CDR3 DNA reads TGTGCCACCCGGGACTCCAACACCGGGGAGCTGTTTTTT. It encodes CATRDSNTGELFF.

This chain joins TRBV5-4 and TRBJ2-1, with no clear D. Trimming left V 0 bases short and J 11 bases short, with 9 bases between. The CDR3 loop spans 12 amino acids. Germline CDR1 and CDR2: SGHNT and YYREEE (reference sequence). This CDR3 is CASSLADRQQFF. The CDR3 region has the DNA TGTGCCAGCAGCTTGGCGGACCGGCAGCAGTTCTTC.

This chain uses TRBV5-1 with TRBJ1-2; a possible D gene is TRBD1 (6 bases). The CDR3 consists of 15 residues. CDR1 and CDR2 from the germline V gene are SGHRS and YFSETQ. V lost 1 base, J lost 6 bases, and 16 bases lay in between. The CDR3 nucleotides read TGCGCCAGCAGCTTGTTTTCTTCGGGGGGCGATGGCTACACCTTC. As protein: CASSLFSSGGDGYTF. The entire variable domain, with the rest obtained from reference TRBV5-1 and TRBJ1-2, is as follows: KAGVTQTPRYLIKTRGQQVTLSCSPISGHRSVSWYQQTPGQGLQFLFEYFSETQRNKGNFPGRFSGRQFSNSRSEMNVSTLELGDSALYLCASSLFSSGGDGYTFGSGTRLTVV.

This rearrangement joins TRBV5-4 to TRBJ2-7; 8 nucleotides line up with TRBD2. J lost 2 bases, V lost 0 bases, and 4 bases had no gene match. The V gene's germline CDR1 is SGHNT and CDR2 YYREEE (reference sequence). This CDR3 comprises 15 residues. This chain's CDR3 is CASSLAAGGPYEQYF. The CDR3 bases are TGTGCCAGCAGCTTGGCGGCGGGAGGCCCCTACGAGCAGTACTTC.

This CDR3 is CASSDPRDTEAFF. DNA of the CDR3: TGTGCCAGCAGTGACCCCAGGGACACTGAAGCTTTCTTT. The genes are TRBV25-1 and TRBJ1-1; a possible D gene is TRBD1 (5 bases). This CDR3 region has 13 residues. Germline V gives CDR1 MGHDK, CDR2 SYGVNS. With 3 bases removed from V and 3 bases from J, the gap between germline ends came to 8 bases.